These 32 T cell receptor beta chains were all obtained from the same sample, sequenced in a study of T cells expressing NK-cell markers. TCRdb reprocessed the 5' RACE reads; each CDR3 protein has one entry and no DNA is given. This repertoire includes hundreds of thousands of distinct CDR3 sequences. The sample consisted of blood T cells: a sorted CD56 or NKG2C T cell subset, CD4+ or CD8+ T cells, or bulk PBMC T cells (not recorded which). The receptors were sampled from a woman aged 18-70 years in good health.

The chain recombines TRBV5-1 with TRBJ2-1. This CDR3 region has 13 residues. Per germline, CDR1 SGHRS and CDR2 YFSETQ. The CDR3 here is CASSLDRVDEQFF.

The chain recombines TRBV29-1 with TRBJ2-2; TCRdb's D call, TRBD1, is unchecked because there is no DNA. Germline-derived CDR1 and CDR2 are SQVTM and ANQGSEA. This CDR3 comprises 15 residues. The chain's CDR3 is CSVARGGGDTGELFF.

This chain joins TRBV15 and TRBJ1-4; TCRdb names TRBD1, which stays unverified in the absence of DNA. The CDR3 consists of 15 residues. The V gene's germline CDR1 is LNHNV and CDR2 YYDKDF (reference sequence). The CDR3 protein is CATSSRPRTIEKLFF.

This chain uses TRBV10-3 with TRBJ2-7; TCRdb indicates TRBD1, and absent DNA this call remains unverified. Germline lookup yields CDR1 ENHRY and CDR2 SYGVKD. CDR3 length: 14 amino acids. This CDR3 reads CAISWTGETYEQYF.

The genes are TRBV7-2 and TRBJ2-5; TCRdb indicates TRBD2, and absent DNA this call remains unverified. From germline, CDR1 is SGHTA and CDR2 FQGNSA. CDR3 length: 13 residues. CDR3: CASSGLLQETQYF.

The chain carries TRBV25-1 and TRBJ1-3; the D gene TCRdb calls, TRBD1, cannot be checked with no DNA. CDR3 size: 14 residues. CDR1 is MGHDK and CDR2 is SYGVNS in the germline V gene. The CDR3 spells CATQRGNAGNTIYF.

The rearrangement uses TRBV5-6 and TRBJ1-5; the TCRdb call, TRBD1, lacks DNA for checking. Germline V lookup: CDR1 SGHDT, CDR2 YYEEEE. The CDR3 totals 16 residues. The CDR3 sequence: CASRLAGQGESQPQHF.

The chain uses TRBV10-3 and TRBJ2-1; TCRdb lists TRBD2, though no DNA is available to test this call. The CDR3 is made up of 14 amino acids. Germline CDR1 is ENHRY and CDR2 is SYGVKD. The CDR3 loop reads CAISRDYGYNEQFF.

The chain has TRBV5-6 and TRBJ2-2. The CDR3 sequence is 14 residues long. CDR1 SGHDT and CDR2 YYEEEE come from the germline V gene. CDR3 sequence: CASSLDRNTGELFF.

The rearrangement uses TRBV5-1 and TRBJ2-5; with no DNA, the TCRdb D assignment of TRBD1 cannot be verified. Looked up from germline, CDR1 is SGHRS and CDR2 is YFSETQ. The CDR3 covers 14 residues. The CDR3: CASSLSRGEETQYF.

V and J are TRBV12-3 or TRBV12-4 and TRBJ1-2. CDR3 length: 14 residues. The chain's CDR3 is CASSLSPASYGYTF.

The V call is TRBV7-2, the J call TRBJ2-6. The CDR3 is 14 amino acids. Germline V gives CDR1 SGHTA, CDR2 FQGNSA. CDR3 sequence: CASSGTTGANVLTF.

The chain recombines TRBV20-1 with TRBJ2-1; the D call of TRBD2 rests on TCRdb alone, since no DNA is present to check it. The CDR3 is 15 amino acids. Looked up from germline, CDR1 is DFQATT and CDR2 is SNEGSKA (reference sequence). The chain's CDR3 is CSAIGLAGAGNEQFF.

The gene calls are TRBV5-1 and TRBJ2-5. The CDR3 covers 15 residues. Germline loops: CDR1 SGHRS, CDR2 YFSETQ. CDR3 residues: CASSLAATVQETQYF.

This chain uses TRBV6-5 with TRBJ2-3; the D gene TCRdb calls, TRBD1, cannot be checked with no DNA. CDR3 length: 16 amino acids. The V gene's germline CDR1 is MNHEY and CDR2 SVGAGI. The CDR3 loop reads CASSSQGGGAPDTQYF.

This chain connects TRBV6-2 or TRBV6-3 to TRBJ2-5; absent DNA, TCRdb's TRBD2 call cannot be checked. Looked up from germline, CDR1 is MNHEY and CDR2 is SVGEGT. The CDR3 totals 15 residues. This CDR3 is CASSFGTSGRETQYF.

V and J are TRBV6-1 and TRBJ2-1; TCRdb selects TRBD1, and the lack of DNA leaves this call unchecked. Per germline, CDR1 MNHNS and CDR2 SASEGT. The CDR3 loop spans 15 amino acids. Here the CDR3 reads CASSGGQGSYNEQFF.

The gene calls are TRBV9 and TRBJ1-1; TCRdb lists TRBD1, though no DNA is available to test this call. Germline CDR1 reads SGDLS; CDR2 reads YYNGEE. The CDR3 has 13 residues. The CDR3 loop reads CASSRGGNTEAFF.

CDR3 residues: CASTEGLAGISFF. This chain joins TRBV12-3 or TRBV12-4 and TRBJ2-1; TCRdb selects TRBD2, and the lack of DNA leaves this call unchecked. The CDR3 extends over 13 amino acids.

The J gene is TRBJ2-5, the V gene TRBV29-1. Germline V lookup: CDR1 SQVTM, CDR2 ANQGSEA. This CDR3 has 11 residues. The CDR3 region is CSVGHTETQYF.

The chain links TRBV11-2 to TRBJ2-3. The CDR3 extends over 14 amino acids. Germline V lookup: CDR1 SGHAT, CDR2 FQNNGV. CDR3 sequence reads: CASSFARSTDTQYF.

The rearrangement joins TRBV4-3 to TRBJ2-5; there is no DNA to check the TCRdb D call of TRBD2. This CDR3 contains 13 residues. Germline CDR1 is LGHNA and CDR2 is YSLEER. This chain's CDR3 is CASSQGTASPQYF.

The CDR3 sequence is CASSLSLRADTQYF. The chain links TRBV7-2 to TRBJ2-3; TCRdb calls TRBD1, which cannot be checked without DNA. This CDR3 spans 14 amino acids. Germline CDR1 reads SGHTA; CDR2 reads FQGNSA.

V gene TRBV20-1 combines with J gene TRBJ2-4; absent DNA, TCRdb's TRBD2 call cannot be checked. The CDR3 runs 14 residues. CDR1 and CDR2 from the germline V gene are DFQATT and SNEGSKA (reference sequence). This CDR3 reads CSASGLAVGYIQYF.

The J gene is TRBJ2-3, the V gene TRBV12-3 or TRBV12-4; TCRdb reports TRBD2, a call that lacks DNA to check it against. The CDR3 has 17 residues. CDR3 region: CASSSQRLAGGPDTQYF.

V usage is TRBV7-2 and J usage is TRBJ1-2. This CDR3 region has 14 residues. CDR1 SGHTA and CDR2 FQGNSA come from the germline V gene. CDR3 amino acids: CASSPTTASYGYTF.

V is TRBV6-1 and J is TRBJ1-1. Germline-derived CDR1 and CDR2 are MNHNS and SASEGT. CDR3 length: 12 amino acids. The CDR3 loop reads CASRMRNTEAFF.

The V gene is TRBV7-2, the J gene TRBJ1-1; TCRdb's assignment of TRBD1 cannot be checked, as there is no DNA. The CDR3 is 15 amino acids. CDR1 is SGHTA, CDR2 FQGNSA, per germline. The CDR3 spells CASSLWTEMNTEAFF.

This chain uses TRBV18 with TRBJ2-3. This CDR3 contains 11 residues. Germline values: CDR1 KGHSH, CDR2 LQKENI. The CDR3 region is CASSPWDTQYF.

The chain couples TRBV19 to TRBJ2-5. Germline lookup yields CDR1 LNHDA and CDR2 SQIVND (reference sequence). The CDR3 length is 15 residues. The CDR3 reads CASSIGVVRQETQYF.

This chain connects TRBV5-1 to TRBJ1-2. The CDR3 runs to 15 residues. From germline, CDR1 is SGHRS and CDR2 YFSETQ. The CDR3 here is CASSLEAGPNYGYTF.

The V gene is TRBV7-2, the J gene TRBJ1-1. The CDR3 runs to 15 residues. The germline CDR1 and CDR2 sequences are SGHTA and FQGNSA. CDR3 loop: CASSFPRGANTEAFF.